The 17 T cell receptor beta chains reported below all come from one sample, sequenced in a study of cytomegalovirus exposure and HLA in healthy donors (dated by TCRdb to the late 2010s). The receptor library was made with the immunoSEQ multiplex PCR assay. For the multiplex PCR, a mixture combining 60 forward primers for TCR Vbeta segments and 13 reverse primers for TCR Jbeta segments was used. TCRdb stores this immuneACCESS table with in-frame sequences only. Part of the clones is absent; in the studies checked, under half of the shortfall reflects unresolved V genes, and no reason is known for the rest. The sample table records under 150,000 clones; more than 60% of these occur just once. The top ten constitute more than 7.5% of the sample. Sequences were obtained from PBMCs. Receptors originate from a woman in her forties or fifties in good health and CMV-seropositive.

This rearrangement joins TRBV7-2 to TRBJ1-1; 8 positions match TRBD1. The CDR3 sequence is 15 residues long. V lost 5 bases, J lost 11 bases, and 16 bases stayed unmatched. CDR1 is SGHTA, CDR2 FQGNSA, per germline. CDR3 sequence (DNA): TGTGCCAGCAGCCCAGGGAGGCAGGGGGCGCGGACGGCTTTCTTT. Protein: CASSPGRQGARTAFF.

A note on this clone: The germline gene is not matched at one end of the junction; a read error may be the cause. This sequence joins TRBV6-5 and TRBJ1-1; D ambiguous. Germline assignment: CDR1 MNHEY and CDR2 SVGAGI. This CDR3 is 14 amino acids long. This CDR3 is CASSYGFEAAGFVF. CDR3 nucleotide sequence: TGTGCCAGCAGTTACGGTTTCGAGGCGGCCGGCTTTGTCTTT.

The table lists this clone with a few counts. The rearrangement links TRBV9 to TRBJ2-1; D call uncertain. The V gene lost 3 bases and the J gene lost 5 bases, with 3 bases spanning the gap. Germline values: CDR1 SGDLS, CDR2 YYNGEE. The CDR3 spans 11 residues. In DNA, the CDR3 is TGTGCCAGCAGCGCCGACAATGAGCAGTTCTTC. Translation: CASSADNEQFF.

This clone occurred a few times. V is TRBV5-4 and J is TRBJ2-5, with 8 nucleotides matching TRBD2. This CDR3 comprises 15 residues. V was pared by 7 bases and J by 0 bases, with 8 bases of the junction left unmatched. Germline V gene lookup returns CDR1 SGHNT and CDR2 YYREEE (reference sequence). As DNA, the CDR3 is TGTGCCAGCGGGCCCCAGCGGGGGAACCAAGAGACCCAGTACTTC. Its translation: CASGPQRGNQETQYF.

The chain uses TRBV6-5 and TRBJ2-7, with 8 nucleotides matching TRBD2. V shed 5 bases and J 6 bases; nucleotides not matched to a gene: 9. The CDR3 sequence is 14 residues long. Germline loops: CDR1 MNHEY, CDR2 SVGAGI. CDR3 loop: CASSRPGLGVEQYF. In DNA form, the CDR3 reads TGTGCCAGCAGTCGACCGGGACTAGGCGTCGAGCAGTACTTC.

This clone came up once. V usage is TRBV6-5 and J usage is TRBJ1-5, with 9 nucleotides matching TRBD1. The CDR3 spans 14 residues. CDR1 and CDR2 from the germline V gene are MNHEY and SVGAGI. The ends lost 7 bases at V and 6 bases at J; junction bases unmatched: 7. CDR3 in DNA: TGTGCCAGCACCCCGACAGGGGGAGGTCAGCCCCAGCATTTT. This translates into CASTPTGGGQPQHF.

This chain uses TRBV25-1 with TRBJ2-1; weak D call: TRBD2 (6 bases). Per germline, CDR1 MGHDK and CDR2 SYGVNS. The CDR3 covers 16 residues. The V end was cut by 2 bases, the J end by 11 bases, with 22 bases between. CDR3 sequence: CASSERWGRNYEKQFF. The CDR3, as DNA: TGTGCCAGCAGTGAAAGATGGGGGAGGAATTACGAAAAGCAGTTCTTC.

The chain links TRBV9 to TRBJ2-2; possibly TRBD2 for D (6 bases). Germline CDR1 and CDR2: SGDLS and YYNGEE. V was cut by 0 bases and J by 7 bases, with 16 bases left in between. This CDR3 has 16 amino acids. The CDR3 reads CASSVAPGDSGGELFF. Written as DNA, the CDR3 is TGTGCCAGCAGCGTAGCCCCGGGGGATTCGGGCGGGGAGCTGTTTTTT.

V usage is TRBV7-2 and J usage is TRBJ1-1; the match to TRBD1 covers 7 bases. Germline V gene sequence: CDR1 SGHTA, CDR2 FQGNSA. Unmatched junction bases numbered 3, after V lost 4 bases and J lost 4 bases. The CDR3 sequence is 13 residues long. The DNA for the CDR3 is TGTGCCAGCAGCTCGACAGGGAGCACTGAAGCTTTCTTT. Amino acids: CASSSTGSTEAFF.

On this clone itself: This sample also contains other DNA sequences that code for the same CDR3. The V and J genes are TRBV6-5 and TRBJ2-7; 7 bases line up with TRBD1. This CDR3 is 13 amino acids long. The germline V gene has CDR1 MNHEY and CDR2 SVGAGI. The J segment lost 3 bases and the V segment lost 2 bases, leaving 1 base of the junction unmatched. The CDR3 DNA reads TGTGCCAGCAGTTACAGACAGGGCTACGAGCAGTACTTC. Amino acid sequence: CASSYRQGYEQYF.

The rearrangement joins TRBV19 to TRBJ1-3, with a possible D match to TRBD1 (6 bases). The length of the CDR3 is 15 residues. V was pared by 6 bases and J by 0 bases, with 12 bases between. The germline gives CDR1 LNHDA, CDR2 SQIVND (reference sequence). The CDR3 protein is CASRRQDSSGNTIYF. Here the CDR3 DNA reads TGTGCCAGTAGACGACAGGATTCCTCTGGAAACACCATATATTTT.

This chain links TRBV25-1 with TRBJ2-7; perhaps TRBD2 as D (6 bases). V lost 5 bases and J 4 bases, leaving 12 bases between the germline ends. CDR3 length: 13 amino acids. Germline V gene data show CDR1 as MGHDK and CDR2 as SYGVNS. The CDR3 region has the DNA TGTGCCAGCAGTCCGGACTACCGGTACGAGCAGTACTTC. Protein: CASSPDYRYEQYF.

J is TRBJ1-2 and V is TRBV7-2; the match to TRBD1 covers 9 bases. V lost 5 bases, J lost 6 bases, and 10 bases stayed unmatched. The germline V gene encodes CDR1 SGHTA and CDR2 FQGNSA. The CDR3 extends over 15 amino acids. The CDR3 DNA sequence: TGTGCCAGCAGCGCTAACAGGGGGCGGTCCCATGGCTACACCTTC. This encodes CASSANRGRSHGYTF.

The V gene is TRBV7-9, the J gene TRBJ1-5, with TRBD1 identical over 8 bases. V gave up 5 bases and J gave up 2 bases; unmatched junction bases: 2. CDR3 length: 14 amino acids. In germline, CDR1 is SEHNR, CDR2 FQNEAQ (reference sequence). The CDR3 is CASSQGQGNQPQHF. The CDR3 region has the DNA TGTGCCAGCAGCCAGGGACAGGGCAATCAGCCCCAGCATTTT.

V is TRBV7-6 and J is TRBJ1-1, with 7 bases identical to TRBD1. The J segment lost 6 bases and the V segment lost 3 bases, leaving 1 base of the junction unmatched. The germline CDR1 and CDR2 sequences are SGHVS and FNYEAQ. The length of the CDR3 is 12 residues. CDR3 sequence reads: CASSFQGAEAFF. The CDR3, as DNA: TGTGCCAGCAGCTTCCAGGGGGCTGAAGCTTTCTTT.

The chain employs TRBV9 and TRBJ1-2; possibly TRBD1 for D (6 bases). CDR1 is SGDLS, CDR2 YYNGEE, per germline. V lost 4 bases and J 8 bases, leaving 21 bases between the germline ends. This CDR3 region has 15 residues. The CDR3, as DNA: TGTGCCAGCAGCAGGCGAGGGGACATAATGAAGGGCTACACCTTC. It is translated as CASSRRGDIMKGYTF.

This chain links TRBV7-2 with TRBJ2-1; TRBD1 matches 11 bases. CDR1 SGHTA and CDR2 FQGNSA come from the germline V gene. The junction had 8 bases not matched to a gene; V was cut back by 5 bases and J by 8 bases. CDR3 length equals 15 residues. The CDR3 spells CASSLRTGGADEQFF. CDR3 nucleotides: TGTGCCAGCAGCCTCAGGACAGGGGGCGCGGATGAGCAGTTCTTC.